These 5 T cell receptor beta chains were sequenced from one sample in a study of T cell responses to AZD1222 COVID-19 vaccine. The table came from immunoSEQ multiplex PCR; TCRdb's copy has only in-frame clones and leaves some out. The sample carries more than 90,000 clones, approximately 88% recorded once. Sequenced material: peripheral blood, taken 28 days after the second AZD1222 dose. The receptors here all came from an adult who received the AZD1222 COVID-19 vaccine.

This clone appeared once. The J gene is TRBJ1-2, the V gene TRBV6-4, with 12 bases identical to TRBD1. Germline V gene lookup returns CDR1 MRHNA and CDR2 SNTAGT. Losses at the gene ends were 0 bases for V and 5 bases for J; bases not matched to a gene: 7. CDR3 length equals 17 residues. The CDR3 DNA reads TGTGCCAGCAGTGACTCCGGGACAGGGGGCGAGGTGTATGGCTACACCTTC. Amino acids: CASSDSGTGGEVYGYTF.

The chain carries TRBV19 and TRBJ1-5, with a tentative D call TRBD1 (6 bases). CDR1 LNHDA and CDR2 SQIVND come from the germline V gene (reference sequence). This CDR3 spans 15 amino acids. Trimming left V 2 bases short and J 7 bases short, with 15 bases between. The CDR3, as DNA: TGTGCCAGTAGTATACGGGACACCCCGGGGCAGCCCCAGCATTTT. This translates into CASSIRDTPGQPQHF.

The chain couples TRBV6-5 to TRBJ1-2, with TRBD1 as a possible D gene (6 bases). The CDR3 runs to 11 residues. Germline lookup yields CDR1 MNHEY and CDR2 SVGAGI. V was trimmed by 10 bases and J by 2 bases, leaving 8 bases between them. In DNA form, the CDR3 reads TGTGCCACCGGGGGCAACTATGGCTACACCTTC. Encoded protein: CATGGNYGYTF.

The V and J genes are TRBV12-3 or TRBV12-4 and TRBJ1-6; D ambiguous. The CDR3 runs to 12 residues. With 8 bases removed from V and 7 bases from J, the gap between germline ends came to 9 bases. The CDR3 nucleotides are TGTGCCAGCGCCCGGGTGAATTCACCCCTCCACTTT. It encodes CASARVNSPLHF.

CDR3 coding DNA: TGTGCCAGCAGGGGGGCGGTGGGCACCGGGGAGCTGTTTTTT. It translates to CASRGAVGTGELFF. The chain couples TRBV2 to TRBJ2-2; the D gene is possibly TRBD1 (6 bases). The CDR3 runs 14 residues. Deletions cut 6 bases from V and 4 bases from J, with 12 bases between. The V gene's germline CDR1 is SNHLY and CDR2 FYNNEI.